This is a list of T cell receptor beta chains from one sample in a study of persistence of HIV-infected CD4 T cells. These receptors are not linked to any known antigen. Profiled with immunoSEQ multiplex PCR; TCRdb holds only in-frame clones, not every one. This sample carries about 45,000 clones, more than 80% of them seen once, and the ten largest clones take 3.3%. This material consisted of CD4+ T cells sorted from PBMCs after approximately 19-hour stimulation, taken from a patient who received antiretroviral therapy. These receptors all come from an adult woman with HIV who was CMV-seropositive. Each CDR3 is given with its conserved first and last residue. The D gene is left open where the match is weak. Size is stated for part of the rows, as once, few or many counts, or as a class when the clone is expanded.

clone size,J gene,V gene,D gene,CDR3 DNA,CDR3 protein
NA,TRBJ2-7,TRBV6-6,TRBD1,TGTGCCAGCAGTTACTCCGACAGGGGGTACGAGCAGTACTTC,CASSYSDRGYEQYF
NA,TRBJ2-3,TRBV7-9,NA,TGTGCCAGCAGCCCACGGAGGGCCGGGTCCTCAGATACGCAGTATTTT,CASSPRRAGSSDTQYF
once,TRBJ2-7,TRBV19,NA,TGTGCCAGTAGTATAGGGCCTTGGACGGGGTCCTACGAGCAGTACTTC,CASSIGPWTGSYEQYF
NA,TRBJ2-5,TRBV18,TRBD2,TGTGCCAGCTCACCGGAGCCTAGCGGGCAGGAGACCCAGTACTTC,CASSPEPSGQETQYF
NA,TRBJ1-2,TRBV23-1,TRBD1,TGCGCCAGCAGTCAATTAAGGGGACAGAGCAACTATGGCTACACCTTC,CASSQLRGQSNYGYTF
NA,TRBJ2-3,TRBV5-1,TRBD1,TGCGCCAGCAGCTGGGGACAGGGCCAAGATACGCAGTATTTT,CASSWGQGQDTQYF
NA,TRBJ1-5,TRBV12-3/TRBV12-4,NA,TGTGCCAGCAGTCGGGCCCTCAGGGAGCCCCAGCATTTT,CASSRALREPQHF
NA,TRBJ2-5,TRBV5-6,TRBD2,TGTGCCAGCAGCTCCGCTAGCGGGGTAACCCAGTACTTC,CASSSASGVTQYF
NA,TRBJ2-5,TRBV3-1/TRBV3-2,TRBD1,TGTGCCAGCAGCCGGACAGGGTCCGAGACCCAGTACTTC,CASSRTGSETQYF
NA,TRBJ2-3,TRBV30,NA,TGTGCCTGGAGTGTCAGTCTTTGGACAGATACGCAGTATTTT,CAWSVSLWTDTQYF
NA,TRBJ2-2,TRBV27,TRBD2,TGTGCCAGCAGTAAGCTAGCGGGACCCACCGGGGAGCTGTTTTTT,CASSKLAGPTGELFF
NA,TRBJ2-3,TRBV19,NA,TGTGCCAGCGGGCTAAGGGGGGATACGCAGTATTTT,CASGLRGDTQYF
NA,TRBJ1-4,TRBV5-1,NA,TGCGCCAGCAGCTTGTTCCAGGGCCGGTCTAGAAAACTGTTTTTT,CASSLFQGRSRKLFF
once,TRBJ2-1,TRBV24-1,TRBD1,TGTGCCACCAGTGATGGGGGGACAGGCTACAATGAGCAGTTCTTC,CATSDGGTGYNEQFF
NA,TRBJ2-7,TRBV5-1,NA,TGCGCCAGCAGCCCGGGAGCAGGGGGCTACGAGCAGTACTTC,CASSPGAGGYEQYF
NA,TRBJ2-4,TRBV2,NA,TGTGCCAGCAGAGCAAGACAGGGAGGTCTCCAAAACATTCAGTACTTC,CASRARQGGLQNIQYF
NA,TRBJ1-2,TRBV6-4,TRBD1,TGTGCCAGCAGTACAGGGGGCTCTAATGGCTACACCTTC,CASSTGGSNGYTF
NA,TRBJ2-2,TRBV5-1,TRBD1,TGCGCCAGCAGCCCGGGACAGGGGGTAACCGGGGAGCTGTTTTTT,CASSPGQGVTGELFF
NA,TRBJ1-1,TRBV9,NA,TGTGCCAGCAGCGTAGGGGGGTACACTGAAGCTTTCTTT,CASSVGGYTEAFF
NA,TRBJ2-2,TRBV5-4,NA,TGTGCCAGCAGCTTGGCCGTTTCAGGGCTCGGGGAGCTGTTTTTT,CASSLAVSGLGELFF
NA,TRBJ1-1,TRBV5-8,NA,TGTGCCAGCAGCTTTGGTGCGAAGAACACTGAAGCTTTCTTT,CASSFGAKNTEAFF
NA,TRBJ2-7,TRBV7-2,TRBD2,TGTGCCAGCAGCCAGGGACTAGCGGGGGAGCAGGGCGAGCAGTACTTC,CASSQGLAGEQGEQYF
NA,TRBJ2-7,TRBV2,NA,TGTGCCAGCAGGAAGGACGGCTACGAGCAGTACTTC,CASRKDGYEQYF
NA,TRBJ1-3,TRBV4-1,NA,TGCGCCAGCAGCAGGGGCTCTGGAAACACCATATATTTT,CASSRGSGNTIYF
NA,TRBJ2-5,TRBV5-5,TRBD1,TGTGCCAGCAGCATCCCGGGACAGGGGGCTCAAGAGACCCAGTACTTC,CASSIPGQGAQETQYF
NA,TRBJ1-2,TRBV9,TRBD1,TGTGCCACAGGGGGGGGACAGGGTAACTATGGCTACACCTTC,CATGGGQGNYGYTF
NA,TRBJ1-5,TRBV19,NA,TGTGCCAGTAGTATAGTGCCAGGTCCCGATCAGCCCCAGCATTTT,CASSIVPGPDQPQHF
NA,TRBJ1-2,TRBV25-1,TRBD1,TGTGCCAGCAGTGACCGGGACAGGGGATTTCGAGGCTACACCTTC,CASSDRDRGFRGYTF
NA,TRBJ1-1,TRBV2,NA,TGTGCCAGCGACCGGGCAGGCGGGGAGACTGAAGCTTTCTTT,CASDRAGGETEAFF
NA,TRBJ2-6,TRBV4-3,NA,TGCGCCAGCAGCCAAGGATCAGGGAACTCTGGGGCCAACGTCCTGACTTTC,CASSQGSGNSGANVLTF
NA,TRBJ2-7,TRBV7-8,TRBD2,TGTGCCAGCAGTCTAAGGGGCGGGGGAGAAGCGGGCTCCTACGAGCAGTACTTC,CASSLRGGGEAGSYEQYF
NA,TRBJ1-1,TRBV7-2,NA,TGTGCCAGCAGCTTGCACAGGGTTGACACTGAAGCTTTCTTT,CASSLHRVDTEAFF
NA,TRBJ2-1,TRBV28,TRBD1,TGTGCCAGCAGTTTGACCGGGACAGGGAAGACGGATGAGCAGTTCTTC,CASSLTGTGKTDEQFF
NA,TRBJ1-5,TRBV28,TRBD1,TGTGCCAGCAGTCCCCCGGGACAGGGGAATCAGCCCCAGCATTTT,CASSPPGQGNQPQHF
few,TRBJ1-5,TRBV7-9,TRBD1,TGTGCCAGCAGCCCGACAGGGACTCAGCCCCAGCATTTT,CASSPTGTQPQHF
NA,TRBJ2-3,TRBV11-3,TRBD2,TGTGCCAGCAGCCCCCACCCGGGACTAGCGGGGGGGCCGGGCGATACGCAGTATTTT,CASSPHPGLAGGPGDTQYF
NA,TRBJ2-3,TRBV5-6,NA,TGTGCCAGCAGCCTACAGAGCACAGATACGCAGTATTTT,CASSLQSTDTQYF
NA,TRBJ2-7,TRBV11-3,NA,TGTGCCAGCAGCCCCAAGGAGGGAGTCGGGTACGAGCAGTACTTC,CASSPKEGVGYEQYF
NA,TRBJ2-7,TRBV13,TRBD1,TGTGCCAGCAGCTGGCGGAGGACAGGGGCCTACATAGAGCAGTACTTC,CASSWRRTGAYIEQYF
NA,TRBJ1-5,TRBV29-1,NA,TGCAGCGTTGTGAGCGGAGTCAATCAGCCCCAGCATTTT,CSVVSGVNQPQHF
NA,TRBJ2-3,TRBV7-8,TRBD2,TGTGCCAGCAGCTTACGGACTAGCAAGAGGACGCAGTATTTT,CASSLRTSKRTQYF
NA,TRBJ2-5,TRBV15,NA,TGTGCCACCAGCAGGGAGGGGGGGTTCCAAGAGACCCAGTACTTC,CATSREGGFQETQYF
NA,TRBJ1-1,TRBV3-1/TRBV3-2,NA,TGTGCCAGCAGCCAAGGAGGTGGGAACACTGAAGCTTTCTTT,CASSQGGGNTEAFF
NA,TRBJ1-2,TRBV11-1,NA,TGTGCCAGCAGCTTAGCTGGGCAGGAGGGCCTCTATGGCTACACCTTC,CASSLAGQEGLYGYTF